The rows below give T cell receptor beta chains drawn from one sample of a study of T cell responses to AZD1222 COVID-19 vaccine. The table came from immunoSEQ multiplex PCR; TCRdb's copy has only in-frame clones and leaves some out. Among 200,000 or so clones listed, 85% to 95% were seen once. The specimen was peripheral blood, collected on day 0 of MenACWY control vaccination. The source of these receptors is an adult in good health. CDR3s include the opening cysteine and the closing phenylalanine or tryptophan. Each record gives: J gene, D gene, V gene, clone size, CDR3 protein, CDR3 DNA. D genes are given only for firm matches. Size is stated for part of the rows, as once, few or many counts, or as a class when the clone is expanded.

j_gene: TRBJ2-1
d_gene: -
v_gene: TRBV7-7
abundance: -
CDR3aa: CASSIGGYNNEQFF
CDR3nt: TGTGCTAGCAGCATTGGCGGATATAACAATGAGCAGTTCTTC

j_gene: TRBJ2-7
d_gene: -
v_gene: TRBV12-3/TRBV12-4
abundance: -
CDR3aa: CASSLAGKEQYF
CDR3nt: TGTGCCAGCAGTTTAGCGGGGAAGGAGCAGTACTTC

j_gene: TRBJ1-1
d_gene: -
v_gene: TRBV29-1
abundance: -
CDR3aa: CSVEPGDTEAFF
CDR3nt: TGCAGCGTTGAACCCGGGGACACTGAAGCTTTCTTT

j_gene: TRBJ2-2
d_gene: -
v_gene: TRBV30
abundance: -
CDR3aa: CAWTTPTNTGELFF
CDR3nt: TGTGCCTGGACTACGCCTACGAACACCGGGGAGCTGTTTTTT

j_gene: TRBJ2-3
d_gene: -
v_gene: TRBV9
abundance: -
CDR3aa: CASSVERSATDTQYF
CDR3nt: TGTGCCAGCAGCGTAGAACGTTCGGCGACAGATACGCAGTATTTT

j_gene: TRBJ1-4
d_gene: -
v_gene: TRBV5-6
abundance: -
CDR3aa: CASSSGQAEKLFF
CDR3nt: TGTGCCAGCAGCTCTGGACAAGCGGAAAAACTGTTTTTT

j_gene: TRBJ2-3
d_gene: -
v_gene: TRBV19
abundance: -
CDR3aa: CASSMKVSTDTQYF
CDR3nt: TGTGCCAGTAGTATGAAGGTTAGCACAGATACGCAGTATTTT

j_gene: TRBJ2-7
d_gene: -
v_gene: TRBV2
abundance: -
CDR3aa: CASISRGISYEQYF
CDR3nt: TGTGCCAGCATCTCGCGGGGAATTTCCTACGAGCAGTACTTC

j_gene: TRBJ1-5
d_gene: -
v_gene: TRBV7-9
abundance: -
CDR3aa: CASSNTGYSNQPQHF
CDR3nt: TGTGCCAGCAGCAACACAGGGTATAGCAATCAGCCCCAGCATTTT

j_gene: TRBJ2-7
d_gene: -
v_gene: TRBV6-5
abundance: once
CDR3aa: CASSHENEQYF
CDR3nt: TGTGCCAGCTCTCACGAGAACGAGCAGTACTTC

j_gene: TRBJ1-1
d_gene: -
v_gene: TRBV5-6
abundance: -
CDR3aa: CASSSVGGDEAFF
CDR3nt: TGTGCCAGCAGCTCAGTAGGGGGAGATGAAGCTTTCTTT

j_gene: TRBJ1-5
d_gene: -
v_gene: TRBV11-2
abundance: -
CDR3aa: CASSQAREGQPQHF
CDR3nt: TGTGCCAGCAGCCAAGCTAGGGAAGGTCAGCCCCAGCATTTT

j_gene: TRBJ2-7
d_gene: -
v_gene: TRBV3-1/TRBV3-2
abundance: -
CDR3aa: CASSHQGHYEQYF
CDR3nt: TGTGCCAGCAGCCATCAGGGACACTACGAGCAGTACTTC

j_gene: TRBJ1-4
d_gene: TRBD1
v_gene: TRBV19
abundance: -
CDR3aa: CASRGTASNEKLFF
CDR3nt: TGTGCCAGTAGGGGGACAGCTAGTAATGAAAAACTGTTTTTT

j_gene: TRBJ1-2
d_gene: -
v_gene: TRBV5-1
abundance: -
CDR3aa: CASRQGINVYTF
CDR3nt: TGCGCCAGCAGACAGGGTATCAACGTCTACACCTTC

j_gene: TRBJ2-3
d_gene: -
v_gene: TRBV6-5
abundance: -
CDR3aa: CASSYGDTRTDTQYF
CDR3nt: TGTGCCAGCAGTTACGGGGACACTCGAACAGATACGCAGTATTTT

j_gene: TRBJ1-1
d_gene: -
v_gene: TRBV6-2/TRBV6-3
abundance: -
CDR3aa: CASSLRNTEAFF
CDR3nt: TGTGCCAGCAGTCTCCGTAACACTGAAGCTTTCTTT

j_gene: TRBJ1-2
d_gene: TRBD1
v_gene: TRBV6-5
abundance: few
CDR3aa: CASRTGGSGYGYTF
CDR3nt: TGTGCCAGCAGGACAGGGGGCTCAGGCTATGGCTACACCTTC